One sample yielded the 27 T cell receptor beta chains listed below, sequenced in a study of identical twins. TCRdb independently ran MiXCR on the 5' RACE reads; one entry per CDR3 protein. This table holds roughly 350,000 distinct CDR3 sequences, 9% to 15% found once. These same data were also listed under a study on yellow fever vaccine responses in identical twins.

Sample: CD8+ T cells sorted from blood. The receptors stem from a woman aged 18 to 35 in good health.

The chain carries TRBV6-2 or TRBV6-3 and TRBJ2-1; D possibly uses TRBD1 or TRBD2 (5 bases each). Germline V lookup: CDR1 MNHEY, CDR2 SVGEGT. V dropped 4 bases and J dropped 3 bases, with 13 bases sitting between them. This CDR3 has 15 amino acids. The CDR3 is CASSSGQQDYNEQFF. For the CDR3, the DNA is TGTGCCAGCAGTTCGGGGCAGCAGGACTACAATGAGCAGTTCTTC.

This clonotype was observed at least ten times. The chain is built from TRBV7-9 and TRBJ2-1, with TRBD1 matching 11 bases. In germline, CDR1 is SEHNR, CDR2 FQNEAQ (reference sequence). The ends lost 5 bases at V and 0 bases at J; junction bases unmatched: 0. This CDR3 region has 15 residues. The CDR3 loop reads CASSGTGGSYNEQFF. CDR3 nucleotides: TGTGCCAGCAGCGGGACAGGGGGCTCCTACAATGAGCAGTTCTTC.

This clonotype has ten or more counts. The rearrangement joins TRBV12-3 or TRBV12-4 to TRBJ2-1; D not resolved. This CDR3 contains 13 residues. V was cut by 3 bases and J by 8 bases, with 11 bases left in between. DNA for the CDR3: TGTGCCAGCAGTTTTCTGGGGTCGGATGAGCAGTTCTTC. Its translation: CASSFLGSDEQFF.

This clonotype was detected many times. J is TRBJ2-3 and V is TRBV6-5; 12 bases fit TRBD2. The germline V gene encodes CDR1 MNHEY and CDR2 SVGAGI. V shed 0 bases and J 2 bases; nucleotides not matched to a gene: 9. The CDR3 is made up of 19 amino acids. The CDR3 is CASSYSSGASGRDTDTQYF. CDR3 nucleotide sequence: TGTGCCAGCAGTTACTCAAGTGGTGCTAGCGGGAGGGACACAGATACGCAGTATTTT.

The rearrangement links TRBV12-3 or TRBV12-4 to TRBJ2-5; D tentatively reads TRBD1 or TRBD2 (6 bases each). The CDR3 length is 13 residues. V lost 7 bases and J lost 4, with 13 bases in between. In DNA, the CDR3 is TGTGCCAGCAATGAGGGGGGCGGAGAGACCCAGTACTTC. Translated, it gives CASNEGGGETQYF.

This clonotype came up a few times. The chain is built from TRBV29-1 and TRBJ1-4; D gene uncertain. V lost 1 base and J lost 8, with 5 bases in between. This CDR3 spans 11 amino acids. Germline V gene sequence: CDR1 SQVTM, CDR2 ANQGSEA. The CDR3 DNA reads TGCAGCGTTGAAGTAGAAGAAAAACTGTTTTTT. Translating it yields CSVEVEEKLFF.

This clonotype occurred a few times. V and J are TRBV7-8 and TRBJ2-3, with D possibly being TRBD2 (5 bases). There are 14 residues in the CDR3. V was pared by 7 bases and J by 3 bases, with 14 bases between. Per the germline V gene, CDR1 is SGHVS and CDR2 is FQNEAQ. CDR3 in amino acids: CASTMTGLTDTQYF. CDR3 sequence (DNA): TGTGCCAGCACCATGACGGGGTTAACAGATACGCAGTATTTT.

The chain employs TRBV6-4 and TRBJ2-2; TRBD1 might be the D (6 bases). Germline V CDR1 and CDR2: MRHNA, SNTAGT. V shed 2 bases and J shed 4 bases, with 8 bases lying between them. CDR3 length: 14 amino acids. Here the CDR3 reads CASSDTGSTGELFF. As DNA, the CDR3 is TGTGCCAGCAGTGACACAGGGAGCACCGGGGAGCTGTTTTTT.

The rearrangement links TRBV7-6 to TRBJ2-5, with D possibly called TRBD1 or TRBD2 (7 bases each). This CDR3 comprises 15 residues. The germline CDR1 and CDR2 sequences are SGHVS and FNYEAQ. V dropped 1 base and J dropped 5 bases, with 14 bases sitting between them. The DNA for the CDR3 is TGTGCCAGCAGCTTAGGGGGAGGGGGCGGCGAGACCCAGTACTTC. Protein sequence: CASSLGGGGGETQYF.

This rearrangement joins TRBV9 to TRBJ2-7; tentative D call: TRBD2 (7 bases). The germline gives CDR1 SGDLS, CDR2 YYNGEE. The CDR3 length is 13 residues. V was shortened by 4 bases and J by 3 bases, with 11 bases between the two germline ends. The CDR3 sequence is CASSKGGDYEQYF. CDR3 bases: TGTGCCAGCAGCAAGGGGGGGGACTACGAGCAGTACTTC.

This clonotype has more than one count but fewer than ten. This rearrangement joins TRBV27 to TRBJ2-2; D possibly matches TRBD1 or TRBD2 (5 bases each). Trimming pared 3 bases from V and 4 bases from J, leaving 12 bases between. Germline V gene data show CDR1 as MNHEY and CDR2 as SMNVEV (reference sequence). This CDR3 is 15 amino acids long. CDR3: CASSLTAVGTGELFF. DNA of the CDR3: TGTGCCAGCAGTTTGACAGCGGTTGGCACCGGGGAGCTGTTTTTT.

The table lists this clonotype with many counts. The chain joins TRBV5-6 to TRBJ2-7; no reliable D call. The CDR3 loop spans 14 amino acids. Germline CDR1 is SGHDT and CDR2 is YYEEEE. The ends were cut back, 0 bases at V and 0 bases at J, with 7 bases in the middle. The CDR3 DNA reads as TGTGCCAGCAGCTTGGAAGGGAACTCCTACGAGCAGTACTTC. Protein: CASSLEGNSYEQYF.

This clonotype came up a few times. CDR3 DNA: TGTGCCAGCAGCTACGGACAGGGCGGCCTGGAGACCCAGTACTTC. Protein: CASSYGQGGLETQYF. This sequence joins TRBV13 and TRBJ2-5; 8 bases line up with TRBD1. V lost 4 bases, J lost 5 bases, and 9 bases stayed unmatched. Germline loops: CDR1 PRHDT, CDR2 FYEKMQ (reference sequence). CDR3 length: 15 amino acids.

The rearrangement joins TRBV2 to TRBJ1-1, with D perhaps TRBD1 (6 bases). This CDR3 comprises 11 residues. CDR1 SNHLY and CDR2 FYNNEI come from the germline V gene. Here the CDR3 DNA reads TGTGACTCACAGGGTTGGACTGAAGCTTTCTTT. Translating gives CDSQGWTEAFF.

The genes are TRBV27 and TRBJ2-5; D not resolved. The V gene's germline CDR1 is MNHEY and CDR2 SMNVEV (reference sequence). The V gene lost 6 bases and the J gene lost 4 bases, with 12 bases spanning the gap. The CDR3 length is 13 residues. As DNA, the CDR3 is TGTGCCAGCAGAGACGGAACAAGAGAGACCCAGTACTTC. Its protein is CASRDGTRETQYF.

The CDR3: CASSYSPMSTSGIGETQYF. The CDR3 region has the DNA TGTGCCAGCAGTTACTCCCCAATGTCCACTAGCGGGATAGGGGAGACCCAGTACTTC. The genes are TRBV6-5 and TRBJ2-5; the match to TRBD2 covers 10 bases. Germline assignment: CDR1 MNHEY and CDR2 SVGAGI. CDR3 length equals 19 residues. Losses at the gene ends were 0 bases for V and 5 bases for J; bases not matched to a gene: 15.

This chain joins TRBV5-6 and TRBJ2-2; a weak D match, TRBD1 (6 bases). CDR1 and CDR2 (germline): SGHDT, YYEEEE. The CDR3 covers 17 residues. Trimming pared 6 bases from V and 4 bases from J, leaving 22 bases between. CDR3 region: CASNPQGHPSRTGELFF. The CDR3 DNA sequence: TGTGCCAGCAACCCTCAGGGGCACCCATCGCGCACCGGGGAGCTGTTTTTT.

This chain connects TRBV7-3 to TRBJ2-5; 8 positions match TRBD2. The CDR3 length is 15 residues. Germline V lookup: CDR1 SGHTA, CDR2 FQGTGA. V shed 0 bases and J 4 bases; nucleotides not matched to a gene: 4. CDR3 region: CASSLTGSGGETQYF. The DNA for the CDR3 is TGTGCCAGCAGCTTAACAGGGAGCGGGGGAGAGACCCAGTACTTC. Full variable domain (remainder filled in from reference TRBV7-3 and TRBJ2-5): GAGVSQTPSNKVTEKGKYVELRCDPISGHTALYWYRQSLGQGPEFLIYFQGTGAADDSGLPNDRFFAVRPEGSVSTLKIQRTERGDSAVYLCASSLTGSGGETQYFGPGTRLLVL.

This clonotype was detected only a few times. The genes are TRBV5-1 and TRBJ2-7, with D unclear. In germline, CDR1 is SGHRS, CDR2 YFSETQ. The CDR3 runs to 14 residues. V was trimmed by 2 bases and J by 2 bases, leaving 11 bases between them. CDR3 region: CASSLEQAPYEQYF. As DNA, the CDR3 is TGCGCCAGCAGCTTAGAGCAGGCCCCCTACGAGCAGTACTTC.

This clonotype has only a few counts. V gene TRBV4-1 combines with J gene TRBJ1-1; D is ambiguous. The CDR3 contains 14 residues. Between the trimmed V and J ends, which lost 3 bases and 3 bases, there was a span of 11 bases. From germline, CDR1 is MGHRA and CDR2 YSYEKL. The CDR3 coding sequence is TGCGCCAGCAGCCACCCAACTCAGGACACTGAAGCTTTCTTT. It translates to CASSHPTQDTEAFF.

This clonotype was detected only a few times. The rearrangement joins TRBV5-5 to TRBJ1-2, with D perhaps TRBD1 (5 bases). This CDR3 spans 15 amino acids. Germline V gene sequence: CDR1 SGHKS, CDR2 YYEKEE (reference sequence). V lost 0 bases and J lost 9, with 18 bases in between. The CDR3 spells CASSLGTRDHSRYTF. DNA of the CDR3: TGTGCCAGCAGCTTGGGGACCCGGGACCATTCGCGCTACACCTTC.

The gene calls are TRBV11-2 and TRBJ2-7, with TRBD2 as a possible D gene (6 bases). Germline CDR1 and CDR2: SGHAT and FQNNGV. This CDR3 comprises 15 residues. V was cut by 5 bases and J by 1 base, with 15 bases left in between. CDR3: CASSLPGLGSYEQYV. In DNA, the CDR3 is TGTGCCAGCAGCCTCCCGGGACTGGGTTCCTACGAGCAGTACGTC.

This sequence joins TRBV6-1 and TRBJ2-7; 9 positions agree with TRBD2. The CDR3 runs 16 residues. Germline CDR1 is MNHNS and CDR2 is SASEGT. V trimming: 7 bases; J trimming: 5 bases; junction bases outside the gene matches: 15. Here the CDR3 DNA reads TGTGCCAGCACGGTCCCTAGGATGCGGGAGGGGAACGAGCAGTACTTC. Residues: CASTVPRMREGNEQYF.

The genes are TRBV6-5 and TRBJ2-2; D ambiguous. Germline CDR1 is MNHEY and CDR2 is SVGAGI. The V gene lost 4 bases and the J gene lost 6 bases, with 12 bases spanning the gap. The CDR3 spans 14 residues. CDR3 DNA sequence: TGTGCCAGCAGTTCTAAAGACACGTCCGGGGAGCTGTTTTTT. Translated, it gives CASSSKDTSGELFF.

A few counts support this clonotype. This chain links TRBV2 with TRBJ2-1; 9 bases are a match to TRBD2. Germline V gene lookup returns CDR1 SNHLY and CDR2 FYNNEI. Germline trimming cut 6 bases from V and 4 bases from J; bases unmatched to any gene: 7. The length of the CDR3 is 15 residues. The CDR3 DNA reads TGTGCCAGCAGGGACCCTAGCGGGAATTACAATGAGCAGTTCTTC. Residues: CASRDPSGNYNEQFF.

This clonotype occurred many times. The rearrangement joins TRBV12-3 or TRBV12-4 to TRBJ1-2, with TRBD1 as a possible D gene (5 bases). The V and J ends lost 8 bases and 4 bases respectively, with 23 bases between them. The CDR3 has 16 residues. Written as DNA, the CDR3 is TGTGCCAGCGGGGACTCCCACCAGGGACTAATCTATGGCTACACCTTC. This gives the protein CASGDSHQGLIYGYTF.

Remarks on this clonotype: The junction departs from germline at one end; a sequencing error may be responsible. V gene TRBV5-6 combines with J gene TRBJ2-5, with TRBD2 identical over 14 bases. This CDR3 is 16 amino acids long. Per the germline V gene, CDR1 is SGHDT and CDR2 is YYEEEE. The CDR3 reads CASSFGTSGGRDPNFF. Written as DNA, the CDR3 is TGTGCCAGCAGCTTCGGGACTAGCGGGGGCCGCGACCCAAATTTCTTC.